What follows is one TCR beta chain and its context. The antigen is undetermined. TCRdb called the RT-PCR reads again in MiXCR, with one record for every CDR3 protein. The data show hundreds of thousands of distinct CDR3 sequences, 12% seen once. The germline CDR1 and CDR2 sequences are SGHDN and FVKESK. V lost 3 bases and J lost 5, with 13 bases in between. The CDR3 totals 14 residues. The data belong to a study of response to subunit inactivated influenza vaccine. Whole-study results and caveats: Few new T cells, the authors suggested, are recruited by each seasonal influenza vaccination.

The TCR sequence derives from a man aged 50-60 years who received an inactivated influenza vaccine. The V and J genes are TRBV14 and TRBJ2-5; D ambiguous. This specimen was PBMCs from blood, taken on the day of vaccination. The CDR3 DNA reads TGTGCCAGCAGCCATGTGATCGGGTACGAGACCCAGTACTTC. The encoded protein is CASSHVIGYETQYF. The full variable domain, in which reference TRBV14 and TRBJ2-5 provide the parts outside the CDR3, is EAGVTQFPSHSVIEKGQTVTLRCDPISGHDNLYWYRRVMGKEIKFLLHFVKESKQDESGMPNNRFLAERTGGTYSTLKVQPAELEDSGVYFCASSHVIGYETQYFGPGTRLLVL.